This T cell receptor (beta chain) was identified during a study of blood T cell repertoires in COVID-19. At the level of the study: Collection of acute and convalescent COVID-19 samples took place in the United States, Italy and Spain. PBMCs, B-cell-depleted T cells, or T cells provided the cDNA or gDNA that made up the material.

In the original analysis: Reference gene primer amplification in the assay estimated nucleated cell counts. Generated by immunoSEQ multiplex PCR, the TCRdb table keeps only in-frame clones and is missing some. From that table come the V and J calls and clone size; the DNA was used to work out D and trimming. The sample has about 270,000 clones, under 90% seen once. CDR3 length: 13 residues. Trimming took off 7 bases at V and 2 bases at J, with 11 bases between the two ends. This receptor was taken from a woman aged 55 to 70 with active or convalescent COVID-19. The genes are TRBV12-3 or TRBV12-4 and TRBJ1-1; D is unclear. Sequenced material: peripheral blood. The CDR3 here is CASKALGNTEAFF. The CDR3 DNA follows: TGTGCCAGCAAGGCGCTAGGCAACACTGAAGCTTTCTTT.